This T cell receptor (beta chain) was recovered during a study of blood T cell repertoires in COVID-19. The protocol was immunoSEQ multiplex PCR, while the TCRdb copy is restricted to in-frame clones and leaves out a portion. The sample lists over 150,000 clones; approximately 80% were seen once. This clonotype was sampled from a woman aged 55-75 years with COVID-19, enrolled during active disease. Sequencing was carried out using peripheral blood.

The CDR3 is CASSLSTEAFF. The CDR3 DNA sequence: TGTGCCAGCAGTTTGTCGACTGAAGCTTTCTTT. The rearrangement joins TRBV12-3 or TRBV12-4 to TRBJ1-1; D not resolved. The ends were cut back, 3 bases at V and 5 bases at J, with 4 bases in the middle. The CDR3 spans 11 residues.